Given below is one T cell receptor (beta chain) in context. The antigen remains unidentified. With V trimmed by 8 bases and J by 9 bases, 9 bases remained unmatched. This CDR3 contains 13 residues. Per germline, CDR1 SGHAT and CDR2 FQDESV (reference sequence). This sample is part of a study of cytomegalovirus exposure and HLA in healthy donors. Study-wide findings and caveats: Some highly shared sequence variants likely arose as a pipeline artifact.

Primers for the PCR totalled 60 Vbeta and 13 Jbeta. Original analysis: About 9.9 million shared chains were among approximately 87 million unique TCR beta chains counted in a later analysis. Some clones are missing from TCRdb's copy, which holds only in-frame ones; the method was immunoSEQ multiplex PCR. The D gene and trimming were derived from the DNA, and the V and J assignments and clone size from that table. This sample has about 190,000 clones, with approximately 80% found just once. This chain uses TRBV11-1 with TRBJ2-1; 8 bases agree with TRBD1. The source material was PBMCs. The sequence derives from a woman in her thirties in good health and CMV-seronegative. CDR3 DNA sequence: TGTGCCAGCCGGGGCAGGGGGCGGGTTGAGCAGTTCTTC. Translating it yields CASRGRGRVEQFF.